This TCR beta chain comes out of a study of glioma-infiltrating T cells after dendritic cell vaccination. The ends lost 6 bases at V and 2 bases at J; junction bases unmatched: 17. The CDR3 length is 20 residues. Germline assignment: CDR1 MDHEN and CDR2 SYDVKM. The repertoire was sequenced with immunoSEQ multiplex PCR; TCRdb's copy has only in-frame clones and lacks some. This table has about 76,000 clones, 80% to 90% appearing once. Stated time point: after dendritic cell vaccination, including at tumor progression/relapse. The chain employs TRBV28 and TRBJ2-7; 15 bases agree with TRBD2. This receptor was obtained from a human donor with glioblastoma. Sequencing used blood, obtained after dendritic cell vaccination. CDR3 DNA sequence: TGTGCCAGCAGACCTTCAGGGACTAGCGGGAGGCCGACCTTCCCCTACGAGCAGTACTTC. Amino acids: CASRPSGTSGRPTFPYEQYF.